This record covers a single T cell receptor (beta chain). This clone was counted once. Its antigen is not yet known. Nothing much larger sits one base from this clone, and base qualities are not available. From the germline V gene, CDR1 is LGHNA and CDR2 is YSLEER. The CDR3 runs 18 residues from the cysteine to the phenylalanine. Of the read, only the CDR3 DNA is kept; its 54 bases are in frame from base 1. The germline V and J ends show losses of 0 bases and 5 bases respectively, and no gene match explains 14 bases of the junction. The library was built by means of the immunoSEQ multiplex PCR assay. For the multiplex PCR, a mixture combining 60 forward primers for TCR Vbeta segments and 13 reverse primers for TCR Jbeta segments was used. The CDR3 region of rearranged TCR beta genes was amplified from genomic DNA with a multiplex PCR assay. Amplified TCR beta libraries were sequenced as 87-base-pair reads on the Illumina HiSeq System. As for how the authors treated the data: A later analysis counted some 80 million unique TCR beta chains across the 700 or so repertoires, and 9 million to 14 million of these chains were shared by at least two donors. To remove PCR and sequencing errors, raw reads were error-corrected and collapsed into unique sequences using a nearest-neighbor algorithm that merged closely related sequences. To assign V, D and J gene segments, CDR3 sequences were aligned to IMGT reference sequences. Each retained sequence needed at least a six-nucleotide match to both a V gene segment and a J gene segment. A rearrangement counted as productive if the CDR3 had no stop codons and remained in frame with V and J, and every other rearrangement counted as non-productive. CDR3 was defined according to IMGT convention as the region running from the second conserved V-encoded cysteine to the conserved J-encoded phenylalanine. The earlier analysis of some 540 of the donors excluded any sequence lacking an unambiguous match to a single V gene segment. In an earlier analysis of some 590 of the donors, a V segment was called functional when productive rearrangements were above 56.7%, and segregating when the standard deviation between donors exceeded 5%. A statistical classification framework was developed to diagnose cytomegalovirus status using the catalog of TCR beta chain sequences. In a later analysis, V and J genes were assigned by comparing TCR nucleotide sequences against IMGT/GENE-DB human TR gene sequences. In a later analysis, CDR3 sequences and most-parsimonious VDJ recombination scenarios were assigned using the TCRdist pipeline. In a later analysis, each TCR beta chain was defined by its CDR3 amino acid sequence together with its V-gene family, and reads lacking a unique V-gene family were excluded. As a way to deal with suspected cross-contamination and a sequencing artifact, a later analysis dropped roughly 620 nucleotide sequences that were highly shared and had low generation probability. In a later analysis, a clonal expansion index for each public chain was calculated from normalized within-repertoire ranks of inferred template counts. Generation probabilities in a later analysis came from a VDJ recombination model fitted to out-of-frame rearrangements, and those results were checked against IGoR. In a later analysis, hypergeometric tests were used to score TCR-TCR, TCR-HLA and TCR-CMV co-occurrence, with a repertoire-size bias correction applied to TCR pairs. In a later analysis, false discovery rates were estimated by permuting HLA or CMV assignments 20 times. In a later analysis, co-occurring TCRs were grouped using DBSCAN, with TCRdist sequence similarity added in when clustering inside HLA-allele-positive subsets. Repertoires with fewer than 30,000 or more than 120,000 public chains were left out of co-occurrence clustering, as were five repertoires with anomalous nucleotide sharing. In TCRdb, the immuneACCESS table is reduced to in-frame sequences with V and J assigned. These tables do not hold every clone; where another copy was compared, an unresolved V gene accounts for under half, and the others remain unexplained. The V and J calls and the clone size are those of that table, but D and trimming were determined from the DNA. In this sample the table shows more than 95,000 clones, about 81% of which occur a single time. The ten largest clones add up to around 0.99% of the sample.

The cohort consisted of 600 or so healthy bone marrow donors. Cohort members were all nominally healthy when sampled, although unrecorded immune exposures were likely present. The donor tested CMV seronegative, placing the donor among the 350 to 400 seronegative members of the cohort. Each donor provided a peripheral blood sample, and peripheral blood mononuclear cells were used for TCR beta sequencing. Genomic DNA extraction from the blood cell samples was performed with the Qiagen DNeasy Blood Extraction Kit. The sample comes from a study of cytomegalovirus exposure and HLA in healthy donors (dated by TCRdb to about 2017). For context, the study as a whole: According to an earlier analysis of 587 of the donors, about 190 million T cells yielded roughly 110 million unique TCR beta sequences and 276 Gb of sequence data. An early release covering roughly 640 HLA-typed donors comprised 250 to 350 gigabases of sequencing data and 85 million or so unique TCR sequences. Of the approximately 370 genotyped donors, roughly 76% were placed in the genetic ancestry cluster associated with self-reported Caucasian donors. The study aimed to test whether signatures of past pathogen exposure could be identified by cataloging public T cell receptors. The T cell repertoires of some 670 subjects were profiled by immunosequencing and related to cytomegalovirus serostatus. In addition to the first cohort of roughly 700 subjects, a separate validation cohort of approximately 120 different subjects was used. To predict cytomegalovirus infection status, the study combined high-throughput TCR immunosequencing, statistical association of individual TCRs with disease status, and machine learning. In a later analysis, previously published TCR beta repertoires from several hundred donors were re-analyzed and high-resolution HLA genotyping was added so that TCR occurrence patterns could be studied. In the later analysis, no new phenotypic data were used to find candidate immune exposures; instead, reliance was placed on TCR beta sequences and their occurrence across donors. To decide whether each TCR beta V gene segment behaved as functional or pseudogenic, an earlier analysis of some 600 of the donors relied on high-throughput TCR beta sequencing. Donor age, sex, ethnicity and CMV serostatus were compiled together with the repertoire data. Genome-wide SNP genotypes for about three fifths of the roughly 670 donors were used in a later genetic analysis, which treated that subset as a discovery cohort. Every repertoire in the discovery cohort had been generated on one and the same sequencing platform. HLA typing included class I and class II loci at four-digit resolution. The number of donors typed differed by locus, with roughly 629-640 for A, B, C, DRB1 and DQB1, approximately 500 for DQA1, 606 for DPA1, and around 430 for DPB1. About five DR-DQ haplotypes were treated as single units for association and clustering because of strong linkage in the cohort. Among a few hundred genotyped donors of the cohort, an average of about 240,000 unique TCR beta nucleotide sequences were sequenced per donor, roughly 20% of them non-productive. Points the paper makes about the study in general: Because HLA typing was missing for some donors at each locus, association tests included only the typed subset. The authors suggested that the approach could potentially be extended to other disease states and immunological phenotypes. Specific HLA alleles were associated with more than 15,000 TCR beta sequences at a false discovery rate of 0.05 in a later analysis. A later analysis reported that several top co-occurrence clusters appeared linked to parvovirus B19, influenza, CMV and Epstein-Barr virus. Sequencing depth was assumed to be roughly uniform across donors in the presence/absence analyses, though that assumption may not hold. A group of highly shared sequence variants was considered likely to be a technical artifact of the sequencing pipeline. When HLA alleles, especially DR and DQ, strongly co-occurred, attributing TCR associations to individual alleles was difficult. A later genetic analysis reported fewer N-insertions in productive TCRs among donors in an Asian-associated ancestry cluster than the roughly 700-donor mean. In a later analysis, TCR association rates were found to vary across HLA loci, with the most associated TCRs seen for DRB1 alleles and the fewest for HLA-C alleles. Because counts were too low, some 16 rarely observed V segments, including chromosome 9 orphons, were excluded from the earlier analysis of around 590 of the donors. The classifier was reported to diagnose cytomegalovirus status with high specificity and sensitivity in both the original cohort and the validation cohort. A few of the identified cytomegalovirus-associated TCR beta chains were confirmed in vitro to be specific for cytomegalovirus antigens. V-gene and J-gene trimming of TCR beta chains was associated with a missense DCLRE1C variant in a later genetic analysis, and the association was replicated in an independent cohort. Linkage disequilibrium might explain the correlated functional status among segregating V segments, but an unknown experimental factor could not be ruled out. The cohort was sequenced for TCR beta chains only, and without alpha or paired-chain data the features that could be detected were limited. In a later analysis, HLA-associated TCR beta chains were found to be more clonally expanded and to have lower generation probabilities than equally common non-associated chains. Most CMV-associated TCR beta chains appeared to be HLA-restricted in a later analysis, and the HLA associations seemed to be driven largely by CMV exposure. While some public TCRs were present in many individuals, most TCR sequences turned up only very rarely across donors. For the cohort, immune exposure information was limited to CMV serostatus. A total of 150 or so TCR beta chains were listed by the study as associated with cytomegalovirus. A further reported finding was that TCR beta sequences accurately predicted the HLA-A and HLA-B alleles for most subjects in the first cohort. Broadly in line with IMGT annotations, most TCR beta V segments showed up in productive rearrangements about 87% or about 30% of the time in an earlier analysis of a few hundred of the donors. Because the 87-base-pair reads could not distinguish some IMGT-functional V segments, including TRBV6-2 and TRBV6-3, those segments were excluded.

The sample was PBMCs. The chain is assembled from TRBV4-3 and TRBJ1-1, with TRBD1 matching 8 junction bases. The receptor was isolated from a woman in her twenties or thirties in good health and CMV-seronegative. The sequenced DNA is TGCGCCAGCAGCCAAGATGCCCCCACGACAGGGGCGAGGACTGAAGCTTTCTTT. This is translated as CASSQDAPTTGARTEAFF.